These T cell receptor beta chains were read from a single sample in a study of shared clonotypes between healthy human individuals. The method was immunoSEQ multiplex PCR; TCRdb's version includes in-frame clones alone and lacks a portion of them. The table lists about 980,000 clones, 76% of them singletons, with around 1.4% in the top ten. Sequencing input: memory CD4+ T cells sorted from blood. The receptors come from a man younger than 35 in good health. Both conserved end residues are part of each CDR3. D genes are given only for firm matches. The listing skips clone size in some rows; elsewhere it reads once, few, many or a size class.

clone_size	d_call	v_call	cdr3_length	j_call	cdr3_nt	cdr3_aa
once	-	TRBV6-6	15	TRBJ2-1	TGTGCCAGCAGTTACTTAGAGGGCCGGGGGAATGAGCAGTTCTTC	CASSYLEGRGNEQFF
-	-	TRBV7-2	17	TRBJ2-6	TGTGCCAGCAGCTTAAGGCCGAGAAGTACTGGGGCCAACGTCCTGACTTTC	CASSLRPRSTGANVLTF
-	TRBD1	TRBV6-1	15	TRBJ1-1	TGTGCCAGCACCATAAACACAGGGGGCAGGGCTGAAGCTTTCTTT	CASTINTGGRAEAFF
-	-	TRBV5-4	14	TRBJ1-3	TGTGCCAGCAGCTTGGCCGACTCTGGAAACACCATATATTTT	CASSLADSGNTIYF
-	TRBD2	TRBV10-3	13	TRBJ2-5	TGTGCCATCAGTCCTAGCGGGAGCGAGACCCAGTACTTC	CAISPSGSETQYF
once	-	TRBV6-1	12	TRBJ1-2	TGTGCCATCTCCCAAAGAAACTATGGCTACACCTTC	CAISQRNYGYTF
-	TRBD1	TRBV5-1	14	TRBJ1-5	TGCGCCAGCAGCTTGCAGGGACAGGAGGACCCCCAGCATTTT	CASSLQGQEDPQHF
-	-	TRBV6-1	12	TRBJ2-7	TGTGCCATCCGGGACACCTCCTACGAGCAGTACTTC	CAIRDTSYEQYF
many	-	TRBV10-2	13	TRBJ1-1	TGCGCCAGCACCCGGGGCGGGAACACTGAAGCTTTCTTT	CASTRGGNTEAFF
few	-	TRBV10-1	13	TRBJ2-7	TGCGCCAGCAGCCTTAGCGGCTCCTACGAGCAGTACTTC	CASSLSGSYEQYF
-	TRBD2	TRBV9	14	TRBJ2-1	TGTGCCAGCAGCGTGCTAGCGGGATTAGGTGAGCAGTTCTTC	CASSVLAGLGEQFF
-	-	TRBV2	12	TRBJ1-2	TGTGCCAGCATTCGCCTTGGGGGAGGCTACACCTTC	CASIRLGGGYTF
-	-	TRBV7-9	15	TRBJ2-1	TGTGCCAGCAGCCCCAGCGCGAGCTCCTACAATGAGCAGTTCTTC	CASSPSASSYNEQFF
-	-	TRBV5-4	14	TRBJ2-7	TGTGCCAGCAGCCTACCAGGACAGCTCGGCGAGCAGTACTTC	CASSLPGQLGEQYF
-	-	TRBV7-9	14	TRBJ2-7	TGTGCCAGCAGCTTGCTGGGAGGTCTCGACGAGCAGTACTTC	CASSLLGGLDEQYF
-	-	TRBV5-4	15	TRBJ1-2	TGTGCCAGCAGCTACCAAACAGGGTTCCCCTATGGCTACACCTTC	CASSYQTGFPYGYTF
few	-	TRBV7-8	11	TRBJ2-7	TGTGCCAGCAGCTTAGAAGACGAGCAGTACTTC	CASSLEDEQYF
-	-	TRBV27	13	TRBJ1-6	TGTGCCAGCAAGATCAGGTATAATTCACCCCTCCACTTT	CASKIRYNSPLHF
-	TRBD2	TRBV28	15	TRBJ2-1	TGTGCCAGCAGAGGCGGGGGGACCGCTTACAATGAGCAGTTCTTC	CASRGGGTAYNEQFF
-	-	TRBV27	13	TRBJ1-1	TGTGCCAGCAGTTTACAGGCGAACACTGAAGCTTTCTTT	CASSLQANTEAFF
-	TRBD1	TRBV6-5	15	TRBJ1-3	TGTGCCAGCAGGCAGACAGGGTACTCTGGAAACACCATATATTTT	CASRQTGYSGNTIYF
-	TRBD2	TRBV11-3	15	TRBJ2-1	TGTGCCAGCAGCCAGGGGACTAGCGGGGTCAATGAGCAGTTCTTC	CASSQGTSGVNEQFF
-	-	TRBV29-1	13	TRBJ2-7	TGCAGCGTTGTTAGGGGTTCAGTCCACGAGCAGTACTTC	CSVVRGSVHEQYF
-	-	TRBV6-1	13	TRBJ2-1	TGTGCCAGCAGTGAAGGGGGCAACAATGAGCAGTTCTTC	CASSEGGNNEQFF
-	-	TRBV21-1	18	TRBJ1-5	TGTGCCAGCAGCAAGCTATCGCGGAGGGGTTGGTTTCGCCAGCCCCAGCATTTT	CASSKLSRRGWFRQPQHF
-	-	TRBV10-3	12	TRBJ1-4	TGTGCCATCAGCCAGGGAGAGGAAAAACTGTTTTTT	CAISQGEEKLFF
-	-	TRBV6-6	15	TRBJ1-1	TGTGCCAGCAGCCCTCAGGGAGGTCGGAACACTGAAGCTTTCTTT	CASSPQGGRNTEAFF
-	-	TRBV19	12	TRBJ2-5	TGTGCCAGTAGTAACTCCTTGGAGACCCAGTACTTC	CASSNSLETQYF
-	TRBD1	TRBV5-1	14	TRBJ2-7	TGCGCCAGCAGCTTGGGGGACAGGGGCAACGAGCAGTACTTC	CASSLGDRGNEQYF
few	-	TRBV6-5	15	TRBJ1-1	TGTGCCAGCCAAGAAGGCAGAGCTATGAACACTGAAGCTTTCTTT	CASQEGRAMNTEAFF
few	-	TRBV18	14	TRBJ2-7	TGTGCCAGCTCACCACCCGGAGGCTCCTACGAGCAGTACTTC	CASSPPGGSYEQYF
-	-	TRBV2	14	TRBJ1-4	TGTGCCAGCAGTGTTTGGGGAACTAATGAAAAACTGTTTTTT	CASSVWGTNEKLFF
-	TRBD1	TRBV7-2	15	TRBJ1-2	TGTGCCAGCAGCGCAGGGACAGGGGATTTGCGCGGCTACACCTTC	CASSAGTGDLRGYTF
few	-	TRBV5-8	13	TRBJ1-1	TGTGCCAGCAACTCAAGAGGGTATACTGAAGCTTTCTTT	CASNSRGYTEAFF
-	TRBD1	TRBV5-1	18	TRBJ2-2	TGCGCCAGCAGCTTGGCGGGGACAGGGGGCGTGAACACCGGGGAGCTGTTTTTT	CASSLAGTGGVNTGELFF
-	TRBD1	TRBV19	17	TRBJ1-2	TGTGCCAGTAGCCAACAGGGGGCGCAATTCCGGGACTATGGCTACACCTTC	CASSQQGAQFRDYGYTF
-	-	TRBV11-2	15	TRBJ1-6	TGTGCCAGCAGCTCAGCCCACAGGGTAAATTCACCCCTCCACTTT	CASSSAHRVNSPLHF
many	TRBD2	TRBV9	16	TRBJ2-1	TGTGCCAGCAGCACGACCGGCGGGAGGGAAAACAATGAGCAGTTCTTC	CASSTTGGRENNEQFF
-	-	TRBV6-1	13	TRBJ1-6	TGTGCCAGCACCAGGAGAGATAATTCACCCCTCCACTTT	CASTRRDNSPLHF
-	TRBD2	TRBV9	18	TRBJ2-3	TGTGCCAGCAGCGCCCGGACTAGCGGGAGACGCCTCACAGATACGCAGTATTTT	CASSARTSGRRLTDTQYF
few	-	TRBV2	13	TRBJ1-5	TGTGCCAGCAGTTTGCCCGGTAATCAGCCCCAGCATTTT	CASSLPGNQPQHF
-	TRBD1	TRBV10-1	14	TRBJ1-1	TGCGCCAGCAGTGCCGGGACAGGCAACACTGAAGCTTTCTTT	CASSAGTGNTEAFF
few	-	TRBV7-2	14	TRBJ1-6	TGTGCCAGCAGCGCGGGACGGCAGAATTCACCCCTCCACTTT	CASSAGRQNSPLHF
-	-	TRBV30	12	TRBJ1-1	TGTGCCTGGAGATTGATGAACACTGAAGCTTTCTTT	CAWRLMNTEAFF
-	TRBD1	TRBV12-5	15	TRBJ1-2	TGTGCTAGTGGTAGACCGACGACAGGGGCTGGCGGCTACACCTTC	CASGRPTTGAGGYTF
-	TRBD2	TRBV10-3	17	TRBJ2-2	TGTGCCATCAGTGACTACGCGGGGGGGCCGAACACCGGGGAGCTGTTTTTT	CAISDYAGGPNTGELFF
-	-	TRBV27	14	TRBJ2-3	TGTGCCAGCAGTTTGTGGGGCTCCCCAGATACGCAGTATTTT	CASSLWGSPDTQYF
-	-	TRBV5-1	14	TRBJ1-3	TGCGCCAGCAGCTTGGGGCCCTCTGGAAACACCATATATTTT	CASSLGPSGNTIYF
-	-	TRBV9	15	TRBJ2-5	TGTGCCAGCAGCGTAGAAGCCGGCAGGATTGGGACCCAGTACTTC	CASSVEAGRIGTQYF
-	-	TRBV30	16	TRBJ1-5	TGTGCCTGGAGTGTATTCGGCAGGGTAATCAATCAGCCCCAGCATTTT	CAWSVFGRVINQPQHF
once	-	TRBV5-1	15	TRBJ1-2	TGCGCCAGCAGACCCGGACAGACTGCTAACTATGGCTACACCTTC	CASRPGQTANYGYTF
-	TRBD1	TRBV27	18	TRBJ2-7	TGTGCCAGCAGTCCATTGAAAGTAAACAGGGGGCTGTCCTACGAGCAGTACTTC	CASSPLKVNRGLSYEQYF
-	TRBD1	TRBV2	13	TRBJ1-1	TGTGCCAGCAGCGGACAGGGGAGAACTGAAGCTTTCTTT	CASSGQGRTEAFF
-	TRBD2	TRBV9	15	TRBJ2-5	TGTGCCAGCAGCGTAGGCGCGGGAGTCCGGGAGACCCAGTACTTC	CASSVGAGVRETQYF
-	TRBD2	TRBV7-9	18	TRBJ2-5	TGTGCCAGCAGCGTGAGACGAGGGACTAGCGGGGGACAAGAGACCCAGTACTTC	CASSVRRGTSGGQETQYF
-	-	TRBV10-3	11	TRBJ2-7	TGTGCCAGCGGACAGTCCTACGAGCAGTACTTC	CASGQSYEQYF
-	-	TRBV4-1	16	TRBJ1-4	TGCGCCAGCAGCCAAGATGCAGGGGCGACTAATGAAAAACTGTTTTTT	CASSQDAGATNEKLFF